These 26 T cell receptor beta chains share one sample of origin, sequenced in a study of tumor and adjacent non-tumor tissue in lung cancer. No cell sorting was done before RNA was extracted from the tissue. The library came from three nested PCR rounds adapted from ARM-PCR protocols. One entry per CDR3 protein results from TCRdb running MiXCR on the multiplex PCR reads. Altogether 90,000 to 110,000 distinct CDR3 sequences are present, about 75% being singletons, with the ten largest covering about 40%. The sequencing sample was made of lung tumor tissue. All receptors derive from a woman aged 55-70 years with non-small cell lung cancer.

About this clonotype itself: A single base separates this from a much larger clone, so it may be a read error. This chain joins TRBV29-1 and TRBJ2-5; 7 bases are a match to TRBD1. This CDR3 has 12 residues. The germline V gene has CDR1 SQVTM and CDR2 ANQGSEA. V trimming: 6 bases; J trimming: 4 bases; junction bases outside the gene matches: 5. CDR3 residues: CSVDRDGETQYF. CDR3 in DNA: TGCAGCGTCGACAGGGATGGAGAGACCCAGTACTTC. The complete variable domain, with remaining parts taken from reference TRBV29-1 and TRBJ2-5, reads SAVISQKPSRDICQRGTSLTIQCQVDSQVTMMFWYRQQPGQSLTLIATANQGSEATYESGFVIDKFPISRPNLTFSTLTVSNMSPEDSSIYLCSVDRDGETQYFGPGTRLLVL.

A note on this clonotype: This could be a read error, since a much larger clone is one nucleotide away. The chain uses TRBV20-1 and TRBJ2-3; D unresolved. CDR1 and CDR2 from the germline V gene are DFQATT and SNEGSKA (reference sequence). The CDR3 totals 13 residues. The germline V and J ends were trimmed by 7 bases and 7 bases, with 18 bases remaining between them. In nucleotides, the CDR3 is TGCAGTGGTTCCCTCCGTCCTGGTTATACGCAGTATTTT. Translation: CSGSLRPGYTQYF.

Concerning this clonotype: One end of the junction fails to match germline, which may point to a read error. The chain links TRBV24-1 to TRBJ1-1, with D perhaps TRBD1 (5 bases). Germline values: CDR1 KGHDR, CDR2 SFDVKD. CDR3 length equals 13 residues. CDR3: CATSLGAVTEAFF. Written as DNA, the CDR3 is TGTGCCACCAGTCTTGGGGCAGTAACTGAAGCTTTCTTC.

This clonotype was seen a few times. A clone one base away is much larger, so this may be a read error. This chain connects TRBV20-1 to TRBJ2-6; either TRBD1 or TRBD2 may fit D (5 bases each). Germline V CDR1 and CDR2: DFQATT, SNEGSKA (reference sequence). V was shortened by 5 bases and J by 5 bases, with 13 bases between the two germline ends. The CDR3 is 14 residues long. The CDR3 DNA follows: TGCAGTGCTGGGACCGTTAGGAGGGCCAACGTCCTGACTTTC. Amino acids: CSAGTVRRANVLTF.

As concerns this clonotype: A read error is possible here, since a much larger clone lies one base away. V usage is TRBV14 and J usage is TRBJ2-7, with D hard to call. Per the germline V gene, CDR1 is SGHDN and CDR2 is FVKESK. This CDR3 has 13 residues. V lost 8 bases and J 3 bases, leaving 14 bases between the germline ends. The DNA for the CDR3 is TGTGCCAGCGGCCCCATAAACCTCTACGAGCAGTACTTC. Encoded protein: CASGPINLYEQYF.

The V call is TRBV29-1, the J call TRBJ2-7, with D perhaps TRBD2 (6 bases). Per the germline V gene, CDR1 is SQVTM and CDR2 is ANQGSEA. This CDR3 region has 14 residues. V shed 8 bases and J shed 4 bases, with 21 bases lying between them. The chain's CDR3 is CSLLRDFLSYEQYF. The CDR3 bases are TGCAGCCTTCTCCGGGACTTCCTCTCATACGAGCAGTACTTC.

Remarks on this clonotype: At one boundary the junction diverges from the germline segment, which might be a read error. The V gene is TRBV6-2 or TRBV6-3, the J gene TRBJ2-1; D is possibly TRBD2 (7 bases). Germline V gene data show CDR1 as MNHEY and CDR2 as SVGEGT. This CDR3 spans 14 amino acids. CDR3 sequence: CANSYSRGTNNLFF. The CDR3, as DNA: TGTGCCAACAGTTACTCGAGGGGGACTAACAATTTGTTCTTC.

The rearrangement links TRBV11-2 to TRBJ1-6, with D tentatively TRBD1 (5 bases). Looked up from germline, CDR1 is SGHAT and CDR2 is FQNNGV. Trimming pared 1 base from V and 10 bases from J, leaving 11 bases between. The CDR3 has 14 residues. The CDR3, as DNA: TGTGCCAGCAGCTTAGTGATCCGGGACTCACCCCTCCACTTT. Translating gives CASSLVIRDSPLHF.

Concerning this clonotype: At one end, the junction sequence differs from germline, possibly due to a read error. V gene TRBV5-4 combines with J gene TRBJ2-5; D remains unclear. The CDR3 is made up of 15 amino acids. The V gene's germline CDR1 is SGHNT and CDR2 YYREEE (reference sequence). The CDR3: CVSSADGRKRETQYF. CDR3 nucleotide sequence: TGTGTCAGCAGCGCTGACGGACGAAAAAGGGAGACCCAGTACTTC.

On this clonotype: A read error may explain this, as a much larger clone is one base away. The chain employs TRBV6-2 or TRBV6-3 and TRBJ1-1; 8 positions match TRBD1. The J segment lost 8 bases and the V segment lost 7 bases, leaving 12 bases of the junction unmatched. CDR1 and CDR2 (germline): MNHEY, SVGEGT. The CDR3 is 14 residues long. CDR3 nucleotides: TGTGCCAGCACTTTAACGGAGACAGGGGTCGAAGCTTTCTTT. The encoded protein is CASTLTETGVEAFF.

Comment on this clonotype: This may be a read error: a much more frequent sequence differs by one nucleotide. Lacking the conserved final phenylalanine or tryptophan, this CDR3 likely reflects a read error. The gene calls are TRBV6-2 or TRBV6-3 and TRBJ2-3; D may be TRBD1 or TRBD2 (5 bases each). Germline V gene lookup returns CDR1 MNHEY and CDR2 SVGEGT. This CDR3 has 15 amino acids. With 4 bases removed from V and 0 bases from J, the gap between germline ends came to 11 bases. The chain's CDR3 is CASSWDGTSTDTQYS. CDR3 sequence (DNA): TGTGCCAGCAGTTGGGACGGAACTAGCACAGATACGCAGTATTCT.

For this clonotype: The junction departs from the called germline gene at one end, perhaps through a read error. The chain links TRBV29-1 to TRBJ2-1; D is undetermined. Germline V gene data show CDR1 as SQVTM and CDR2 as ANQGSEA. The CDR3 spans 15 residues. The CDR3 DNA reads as TGCAGCGTCCTACACCCCGACAAGGCAAGCAATGTGCAGTTCTTC. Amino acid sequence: CSVLHPDKASNVQFF.

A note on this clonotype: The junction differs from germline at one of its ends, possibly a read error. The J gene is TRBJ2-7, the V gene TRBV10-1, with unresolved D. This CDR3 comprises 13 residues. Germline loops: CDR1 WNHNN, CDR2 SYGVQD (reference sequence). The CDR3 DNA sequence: TGCGCCAACAGTGAGCAGAGACGATGTGGGCAGTACTTC. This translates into CANSEQRRCGQYF.

The CDR3 protein is CASSERGIEQYF. The CDR3, as DNA: TGCGCCAGCAGTGAACGGGGGATTGAGCAGTACTTC. The V call is TRBV10-2, the J call TRBJ2-7, with D maybe TRBD2 (6 bases). V lost 3 bases and J lost 7, with 10 bases in between. CDR3 length equals 12 residues. Germline CDR1 and CDR2: WSHSY and SAAADI.

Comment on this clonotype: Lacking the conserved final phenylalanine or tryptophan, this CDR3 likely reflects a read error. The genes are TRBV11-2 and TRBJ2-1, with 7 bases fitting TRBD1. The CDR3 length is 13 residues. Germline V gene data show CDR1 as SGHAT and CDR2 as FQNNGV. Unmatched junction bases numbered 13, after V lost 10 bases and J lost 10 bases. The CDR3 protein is CAIIFDRVEEQFL. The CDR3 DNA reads TGTGCCATCATCTTCGACAGGGTCGAAGAGCAGTTCTTA.

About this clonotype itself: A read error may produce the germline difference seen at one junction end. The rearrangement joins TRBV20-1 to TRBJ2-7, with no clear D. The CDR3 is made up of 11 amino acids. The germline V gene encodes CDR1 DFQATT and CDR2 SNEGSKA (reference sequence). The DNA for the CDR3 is TGCAGTGTGAGGTGCACCTATGAGCAGTACTTC. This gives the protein CSVRCTYEQYF.

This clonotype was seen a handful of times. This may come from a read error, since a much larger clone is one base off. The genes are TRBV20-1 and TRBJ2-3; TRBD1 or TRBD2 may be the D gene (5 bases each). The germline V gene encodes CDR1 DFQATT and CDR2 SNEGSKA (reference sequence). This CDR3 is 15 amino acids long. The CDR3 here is CNARVGTGIADTQYF. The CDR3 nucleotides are TGCAATGCTAGAGTCGGGACGGGGATAGCAGATACGCAGTATTTT.

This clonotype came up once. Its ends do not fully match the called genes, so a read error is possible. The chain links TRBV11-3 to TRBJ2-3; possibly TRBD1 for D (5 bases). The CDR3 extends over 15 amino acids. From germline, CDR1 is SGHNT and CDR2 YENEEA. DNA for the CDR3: TGTGCCAACAGCCCCGCCGGGCAGGGAAGTCATACGCAATATTTT. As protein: CANSPAGQGSHTQYF.

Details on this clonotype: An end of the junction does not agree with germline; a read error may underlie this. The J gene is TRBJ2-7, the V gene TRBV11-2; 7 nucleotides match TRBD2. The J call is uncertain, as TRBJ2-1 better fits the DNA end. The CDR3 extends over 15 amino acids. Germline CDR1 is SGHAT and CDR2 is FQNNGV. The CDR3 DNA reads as TGTGCCATCAGCTACGGGACTAACGGGAGCTACGAGCAGTTCTTC. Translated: CAISYGTNGSYEQFF.

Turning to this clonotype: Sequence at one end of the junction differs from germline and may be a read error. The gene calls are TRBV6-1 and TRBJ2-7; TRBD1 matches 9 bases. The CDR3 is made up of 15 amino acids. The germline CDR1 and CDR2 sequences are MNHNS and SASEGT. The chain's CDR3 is CATQNSGTGSYQQYF. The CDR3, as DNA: TGTGCCACCCAGAATTCCGGGACAGGGTCCTACCAGCAGTACTTC.

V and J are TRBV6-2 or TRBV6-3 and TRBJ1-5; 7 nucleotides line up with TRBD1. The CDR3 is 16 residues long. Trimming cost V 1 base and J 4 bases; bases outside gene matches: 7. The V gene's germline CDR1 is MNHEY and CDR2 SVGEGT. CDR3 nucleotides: TGTGCCAGCAGTTACTGGACAGGAGATAGTAATCAGCCCCAGCATTTT. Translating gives CASSYWTGDSNQPQHF.

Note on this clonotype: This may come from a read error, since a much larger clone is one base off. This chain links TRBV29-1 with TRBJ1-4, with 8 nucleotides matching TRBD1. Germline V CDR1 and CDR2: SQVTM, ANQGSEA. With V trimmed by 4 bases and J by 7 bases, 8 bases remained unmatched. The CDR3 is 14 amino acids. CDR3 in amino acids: CSVGSGGDLEKLFF. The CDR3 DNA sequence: TGCAGCGTTGGGTCAGGGGGCGATCTTGAAAAACTGTTTTTT. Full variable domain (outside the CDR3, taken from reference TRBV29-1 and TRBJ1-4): SAVISQKPSRDICQRGTSLTIQCQVDSQVTMMFWYRQQPGQSLTLIATANQGSEATYESGFVIDKFPISRPNLTFSTLTVSNMSPEDSSIYLCSVGSGGDLEKLFFGSGTQLSVL.

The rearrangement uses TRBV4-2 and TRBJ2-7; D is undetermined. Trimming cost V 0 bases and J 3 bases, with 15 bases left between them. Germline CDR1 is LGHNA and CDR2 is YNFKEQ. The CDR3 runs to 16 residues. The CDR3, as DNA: TGTGCCAGCAGCCAAGATTCATCCCAGGATGGCTACGAGCAGTACTTC. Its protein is CASSQDSSQDGYEQYF.

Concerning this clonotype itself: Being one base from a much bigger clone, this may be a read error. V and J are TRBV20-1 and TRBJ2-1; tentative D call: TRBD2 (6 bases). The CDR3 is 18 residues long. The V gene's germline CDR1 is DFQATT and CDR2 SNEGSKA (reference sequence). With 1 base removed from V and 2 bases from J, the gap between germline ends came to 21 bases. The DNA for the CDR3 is TGCAGTGCTAGAGTTCCCCAGGCCAGCGGGCCGACCTACAATGAGCAGTTCTTC. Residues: CSARVPQASGPTYNEQFF.

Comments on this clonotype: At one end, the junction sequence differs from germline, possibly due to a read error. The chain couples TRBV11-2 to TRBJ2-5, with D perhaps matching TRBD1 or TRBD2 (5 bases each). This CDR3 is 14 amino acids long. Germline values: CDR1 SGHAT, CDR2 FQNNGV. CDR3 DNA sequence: TGTGCCAGCAGCCGAAACGACAGTAGAGGGACCCAGAACTTC. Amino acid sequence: CASSRNDSRGTQNF.

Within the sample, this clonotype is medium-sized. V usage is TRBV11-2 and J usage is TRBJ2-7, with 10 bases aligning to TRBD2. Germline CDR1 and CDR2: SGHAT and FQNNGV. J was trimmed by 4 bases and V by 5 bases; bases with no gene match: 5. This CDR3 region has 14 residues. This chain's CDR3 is CASSPTSGVYEQYF. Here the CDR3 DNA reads TGTGCCAGCAGCCCCACTAGCGGGGTTTACGAGCAGTACTTC.